The rows below give T cell receptor beta chains drawn from one sample of a study of blood T cell repertoires in COVID-19. Profiled with immunoSEQ multiplex PCR; TCRdb holds only in-frame clones, not every one. The sample has about 130,000 clones, 81% seen once. The sequenced material came from peripheral blood. These receptors originate from a man aged 30-40 years with COVID-19, enrolled during active disease. CDR3s include the opening cysteine and the closing phenylalanine or tryptophan. The D gene is left open where the match is weak. The listing skips clone size in some rows; elsewhere it reads once, few, many or a size class.

v_gene: TRBV4-1
abundance: NA
j_gene: TRBJ2-7
d_gene: TRBD2
CDR3aa: CASSHQGLAASYEQYF
CDR3nt: TGCGCCAGCAGCCACCAAGGACTAGCGGCTTCCTACGAGCAGTACTTC

v_gene: TRBV9
abundance: NA
j_gene: TRBJ1-2
d_gene: TRBD1
CDR3aa: CASSLGQGAPYGYTF
CDR3nt: TGTGCCAGCAGCCTGGGACAGGGGGCGCCCTATGGCTACACCTTC

v_gene: TRBV15
abundance: NA
j_gene: TRBJ1-1
d_gene: NA
CDR3aa: CATSALPFSRTAIEAFF
CDR3nt: TGTGCCACCAGCGCTCTTCCATTCTCTAGGACAGCTATCGAAGCTTTCTTT

v_gene: TRBV6-5
abundance: NA
j_gene: TRBJ2-1
d_gene: TRBD2
CDR3aa: CASSYSLAGGFRQFF
CDR3nt: TGTGCCAGCAGTTACTCCCTAGCGGGAGGGTTCCGGCAGTTCTTC

v_gene: TRBV19
abundance: NA
j_gene: TRBJ1-5
d_gene: NA
CDR3aa: CASSMASYQPQHF
CDR3nt: TGTGCCAGTAGTATGGCCTCCTATCAGCCCCAGCATTTT

v_gene: TRBV19
abundance: NA
j_gene: TRBJ1-1
d_gene: TRBD1
CDR3aa: CASSVFGTGNTEAFF
CDR3nt: TGTGCCAGTAGTGTCTTCGGGACAGGGAACACTGAAGCTTTCTTT

v_gene: TRBV7-6
abundance: NA
j_gene: TRBJ1-1
d_gene: TRBD1
CDR3aa: CASSSTGGVDTEAFF
CDR3nt: TGTGCCAGCAGCTCGACAGGGGGCGTCGACACTGAAGCTTTCTTT

v_gene: TRBV6-1
abundance: NA
j_gene: TRBJ2-5
d_gene: NA
CDR3aa: CASSVAGGVETQYF
CDR3nt: TGTGCCAGCAGTGTAGCAGGGGGGGTGGAGACCCAGTACTTC

v_gene: TRBV2
abundance: NA
j_gene: TRBJ1-2
d_gene: TRBD1
CDR3aa: CASSGGQGYGYTF
CDR3nt: TGTGCCAGCAGTGGAGGACAGGGCTATGGCTACACCTTC

v_gene: TRBV29-1
abundance: NA
j_gene: TRBJ1-6
d_gene: NA
CDR3aa: CSVSFGNSPLHF
CDR3nt: TGCAGCGTTTCTTTCGGGAATTCACCCCTCCACTTT

v_gene: TRBV28
abundance: NA
j_gene: TRBJ1-1
d_gene: NA
CDR3aa: CAIIGGAIGMNTEAFF
CDR3nt: TGTGCCATCATTGGGGGGGCTATAGGGATGAACACTGAAGCTTTCTTT

v_gene: TRBV30
abundance: NA
j_gene: TRBJ1-3
d_gene: TRBD1
CDR3aa: CAWSQTGTAGNTIYF
CDR3nt: TGTGCCTGGAGTCAAACCGGGACAGCAGGAAACACCATATATTTT

v_gene: TRBV28
abundance: NA
j_gene: TRBJ1-2
d_gene: NA
CDR3aa: CASSSPRYGYTF
CDR3nt: TGTGCCAGCAGTTCCCCCAGATATGGCTACACCTTC

v_gene: TRBV29-1
abundance: NA
j_gene: TRBJ1-1
d_gene: NA
CDR3aa: CSVVGGGEGPEAFF
CDR3nt: TGCAGCGTTGTTGGGGGGGGAGAGGGCCCTGAAGCTTTCTTT

v_gene: TRBV5-5
abundance: NA
j_gene: TRBJ2-5
d_gene: NA
CDR3aa: CASSSDISGKTQYF
CDR3nt: TGTGCCAGCAGCTCCGACATCTCCGGGAAGACCCAGTACTTC

v_gene: TRBV30
abundance: once
j_gene: TRBJ2-2
d_gene: NA
CDR3aa: CAWSSTSSTGELFF
CDR3nt: TGTGCCTGGAGTAGTACTAGTAGCACCGGGGAGCTGTTTTTT

v_gene: TRBV28
abundance: few
j_gene: TRBJ1-5
d_gene: NA
CDR3aa: CASSTRRQGFYQPQHF
CDR3nt: TGTGCCAGCAGTACCCGTCGGCAGGGGTTTTATCAGCCCCAGCATTTT

v_gene: TRBV6-5
abundance: NA
j_gene: TRBJ1-2
d_gene: NA
CDR3aa: CASSPRGGAWDGYTF
CDR3nt: TGTGCCAGCAGTCCCCGGGGGGGAGCGTGGGATGGCTACACCTTC